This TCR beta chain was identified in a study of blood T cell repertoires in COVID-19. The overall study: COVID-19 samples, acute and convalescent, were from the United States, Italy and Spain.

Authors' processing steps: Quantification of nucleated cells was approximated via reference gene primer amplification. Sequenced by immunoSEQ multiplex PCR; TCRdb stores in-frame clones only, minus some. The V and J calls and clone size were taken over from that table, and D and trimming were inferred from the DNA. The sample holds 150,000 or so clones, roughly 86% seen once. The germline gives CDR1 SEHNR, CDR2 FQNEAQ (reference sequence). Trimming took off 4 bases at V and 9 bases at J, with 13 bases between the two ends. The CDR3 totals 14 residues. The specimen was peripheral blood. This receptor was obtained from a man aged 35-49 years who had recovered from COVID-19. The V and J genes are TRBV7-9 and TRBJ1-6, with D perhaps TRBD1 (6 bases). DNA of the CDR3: TGTGCCAGCAGCTCAGACAGGCTCAGTTCACCCCTCCACTTT. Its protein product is CASSSDRLSSPLHF.